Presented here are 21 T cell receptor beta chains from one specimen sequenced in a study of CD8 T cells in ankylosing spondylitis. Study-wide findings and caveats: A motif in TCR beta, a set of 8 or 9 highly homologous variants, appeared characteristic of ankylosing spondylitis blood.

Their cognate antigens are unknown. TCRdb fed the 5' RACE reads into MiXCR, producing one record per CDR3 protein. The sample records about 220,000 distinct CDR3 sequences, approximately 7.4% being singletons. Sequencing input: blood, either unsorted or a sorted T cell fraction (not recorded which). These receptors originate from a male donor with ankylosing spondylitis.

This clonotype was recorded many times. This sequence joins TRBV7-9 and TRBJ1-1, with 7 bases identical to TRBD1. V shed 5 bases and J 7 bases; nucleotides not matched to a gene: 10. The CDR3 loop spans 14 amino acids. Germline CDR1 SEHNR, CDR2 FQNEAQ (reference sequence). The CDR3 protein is CASSPWDSEGEAFF. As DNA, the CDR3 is TGTGCCAGCAGCCCATGGGACAGCGAGGGTGAAGCTTTCTTT.

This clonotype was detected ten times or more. Written as DNA, the CDR3 is TGTGCCAGCAGCTCCACAGGGCCGAACACCGGGGAGCTGTTTTTT. Residues: CASSSTGPNTGELFF. The V and J genes are TRBV7-9 and TRBJ2-2, with D perhaps TRBD1 (6 bases). CDR1 and CDR2 (germline): SEHNR, FQNEAQ (reference sequence). V was pared by 4 bases and J by 0 bases, with 9 bases between. The CDR3 has 15 residues.

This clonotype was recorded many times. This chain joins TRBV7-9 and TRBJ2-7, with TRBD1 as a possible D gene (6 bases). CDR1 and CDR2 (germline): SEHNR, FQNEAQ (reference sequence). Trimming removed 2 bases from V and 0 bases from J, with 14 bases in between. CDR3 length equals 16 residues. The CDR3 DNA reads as TGTGCCAGCAGCTTACGTCTCAGGGGAACCTCCTACGAGCAGTACTTC. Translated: CASSLRLRGTSYEQYF.

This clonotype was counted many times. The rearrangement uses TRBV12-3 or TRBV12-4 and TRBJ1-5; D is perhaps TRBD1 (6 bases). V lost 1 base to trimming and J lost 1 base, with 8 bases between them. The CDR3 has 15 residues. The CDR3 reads CASSLEGESNQPQHF. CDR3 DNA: TGTGCCAGCAGTTTAGAGGGGGAAAGCAATCAGCCCCAGCATTTT.

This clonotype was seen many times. The CDR3 protein is CASSLWGSGELFF. DNA of the CDR3: TGTGCCAGCAGTCTCTGGGGCTCCGGGGAGCTGTTTTTT. This rearrangement joins TRBV27 to TRBJ2-2; possibly TRBD1 for D (5 bases). The CDR3 has 13 residues. Germline CDR1 MNHEY, CDR2 SMNVEV (reference sequence). V was shortened by 5 bases and J by 6 bases, with 10 bases between the two germline ends.

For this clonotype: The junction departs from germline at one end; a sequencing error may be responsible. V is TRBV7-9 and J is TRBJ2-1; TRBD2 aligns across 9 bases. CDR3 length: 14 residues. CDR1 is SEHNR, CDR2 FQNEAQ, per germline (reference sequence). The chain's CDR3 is CDSSLGGGGDEQFF. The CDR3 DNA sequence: TGTGACAGCAGCTTAGGCGGGGGGGGCGATGAGCAGTTCTTC.

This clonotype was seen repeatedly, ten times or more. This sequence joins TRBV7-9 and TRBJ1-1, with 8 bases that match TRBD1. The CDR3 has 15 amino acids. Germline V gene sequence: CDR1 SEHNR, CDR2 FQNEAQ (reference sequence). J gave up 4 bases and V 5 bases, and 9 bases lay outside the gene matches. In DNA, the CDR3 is TGTGCCAGCAGCCCGGAGACAGGGGAGGGCACTGAAGCTTTCTTT. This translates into CASSPETGEGTEAFF.

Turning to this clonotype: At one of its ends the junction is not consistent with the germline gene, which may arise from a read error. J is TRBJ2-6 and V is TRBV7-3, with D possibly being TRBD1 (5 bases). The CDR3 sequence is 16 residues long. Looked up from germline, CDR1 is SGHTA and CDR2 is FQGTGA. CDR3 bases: TGTGCCAGCAGCCTTCTTGTCCGATCTGGGGCCAACATCCTGACTTTC. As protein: CASSLLVRSGANILTF.

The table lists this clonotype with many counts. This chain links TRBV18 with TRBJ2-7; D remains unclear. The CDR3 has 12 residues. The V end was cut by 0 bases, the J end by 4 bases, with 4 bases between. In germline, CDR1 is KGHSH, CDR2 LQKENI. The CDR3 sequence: CASSPPGYEQYF. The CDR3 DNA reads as TGTGCCAGCTCACCACCGGGTTACGAGCAGTACTTC.

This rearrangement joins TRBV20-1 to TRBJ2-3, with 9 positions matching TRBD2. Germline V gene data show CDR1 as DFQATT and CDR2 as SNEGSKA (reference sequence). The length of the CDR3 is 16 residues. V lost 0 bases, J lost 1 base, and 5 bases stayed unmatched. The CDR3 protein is CSARDLAGSGTDTQYF. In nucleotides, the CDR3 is TGCAGTGCTAGAGACCTAGCGGGGTCGGGCACAGATACGCAGTATTTT.

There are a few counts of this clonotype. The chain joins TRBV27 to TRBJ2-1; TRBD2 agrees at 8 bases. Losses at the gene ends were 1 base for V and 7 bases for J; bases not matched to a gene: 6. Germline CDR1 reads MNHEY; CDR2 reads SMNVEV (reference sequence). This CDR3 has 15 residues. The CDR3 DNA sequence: TGTGCCAGCAGTTTATTAGCGGGAAATAGGAATGAGCAGTTCTTC. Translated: CASSLLAGNRNEQFF.

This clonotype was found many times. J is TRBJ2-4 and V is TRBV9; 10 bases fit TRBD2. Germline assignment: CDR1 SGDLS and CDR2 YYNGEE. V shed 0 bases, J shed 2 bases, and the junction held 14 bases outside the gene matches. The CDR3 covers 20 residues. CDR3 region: CASSVGASGRDYLPKNIQYF. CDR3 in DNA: TGTGCCAGCAGCGTAGGGGCTAGCGGGAGAGATTACCTCCCCAAAAACATTCAGTACTTC. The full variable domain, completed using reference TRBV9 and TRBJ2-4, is DSGVTQTPKHLITATGQRVTLRCSPRSGDLSVYWYQQSLDQGLQFLIQYYNGEERAKGNILERFSAQQFPDLHSELNLSSLELGDSALYFCASSVGASGRDYLPKNIQYFGAGTRLSVL.

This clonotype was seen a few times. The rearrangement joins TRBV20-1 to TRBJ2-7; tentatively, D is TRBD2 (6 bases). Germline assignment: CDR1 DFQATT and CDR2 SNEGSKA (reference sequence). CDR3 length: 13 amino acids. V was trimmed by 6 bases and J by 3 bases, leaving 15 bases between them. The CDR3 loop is CSAPGLKSYEQYF. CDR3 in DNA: TGCAGTGCCCCGGGACTTAAGAGCTACGAGCAGTACTTC.

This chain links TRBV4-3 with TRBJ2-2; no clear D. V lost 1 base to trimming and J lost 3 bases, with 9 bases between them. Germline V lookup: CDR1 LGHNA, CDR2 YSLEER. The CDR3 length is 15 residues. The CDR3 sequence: CASSQGYWDTGELFF. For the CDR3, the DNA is TGCGCCAGCAGCCAAGGCTACTGGGACACCGGGGAGCTGTTTTTT.

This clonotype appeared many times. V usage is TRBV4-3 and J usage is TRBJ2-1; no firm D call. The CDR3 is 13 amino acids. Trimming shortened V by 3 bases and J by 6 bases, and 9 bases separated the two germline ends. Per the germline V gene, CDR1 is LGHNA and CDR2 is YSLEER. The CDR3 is CASSHERGNEQFF. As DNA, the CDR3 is TGCGCCAGCAGCCATGAGAGAGGCAATGAGCAGTTCTTC.

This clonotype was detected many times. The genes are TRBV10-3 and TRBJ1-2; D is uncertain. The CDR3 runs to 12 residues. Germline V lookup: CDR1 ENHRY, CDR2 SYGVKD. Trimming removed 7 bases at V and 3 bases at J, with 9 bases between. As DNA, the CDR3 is TGTGCCATCAACGAGGGAGACTATGGCTACACCTTC. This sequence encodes CAINEGDYGYTF.

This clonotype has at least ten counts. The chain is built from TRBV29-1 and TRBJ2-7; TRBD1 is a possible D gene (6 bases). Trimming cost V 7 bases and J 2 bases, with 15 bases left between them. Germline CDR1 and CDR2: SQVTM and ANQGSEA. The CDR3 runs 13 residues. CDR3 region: CSATGHRAYEQYF. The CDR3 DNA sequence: TGCAGCGCAACGGGACATAGGGCCTACGAGCAGTACTTC.

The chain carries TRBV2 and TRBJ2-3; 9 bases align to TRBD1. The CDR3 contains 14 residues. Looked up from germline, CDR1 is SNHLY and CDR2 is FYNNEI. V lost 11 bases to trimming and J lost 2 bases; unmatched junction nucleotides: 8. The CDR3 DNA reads TGTGCCGGGGCGGGACAGGGAATCACAGATACGCAGTATTTT. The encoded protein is CAGAGQGITDTQYF.

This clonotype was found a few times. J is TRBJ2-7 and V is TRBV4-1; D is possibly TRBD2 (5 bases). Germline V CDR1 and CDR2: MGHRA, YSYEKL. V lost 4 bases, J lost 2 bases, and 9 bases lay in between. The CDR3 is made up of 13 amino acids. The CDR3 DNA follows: TGCGCCAGCAGCCTTTCACTAGCCTACGAGCAGTACTTC. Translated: CASSLSLAYEQYF.

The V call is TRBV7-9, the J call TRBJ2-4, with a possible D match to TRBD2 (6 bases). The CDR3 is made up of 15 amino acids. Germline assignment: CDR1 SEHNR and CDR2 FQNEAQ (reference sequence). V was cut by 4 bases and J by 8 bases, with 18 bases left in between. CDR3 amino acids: CASSSVGGNMHIQYF. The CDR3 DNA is TGTGCCAGCAGCTCCGTCGGGGGAAATATGCACATTCAGTACTTC.

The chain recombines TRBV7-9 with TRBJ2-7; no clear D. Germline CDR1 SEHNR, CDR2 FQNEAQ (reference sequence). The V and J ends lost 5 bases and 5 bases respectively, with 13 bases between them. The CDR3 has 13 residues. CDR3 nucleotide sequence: TGTGCCAGCAGCCCCGCGGTCAGCCACGAGCAGTACTTC. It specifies CASSPAVSHEQYF.